These 11 T cell receptor beta chains came from one sample sequenced in a study of beta chain features in type 1 diabetes. The investigators reverse transcribed all of the isolated RNA, so they sequenced expressed TCRB transcripts. Profiled with immunoSEQ multiplex PCR; TCRdb holds only in-frame clones, not every one. The sample has approximately 140,000 clones, around 9% seen once. Which antigens these TCRs recognize remains unknown. Study observations and caveats: Shorter TCRB CDR3s, moderately but significantly so, marked every one of the four CD4+ subsets in Type 1 diabetes patients.

The source material was central memory CD4+ T cells from blood. The receptors stem from a man aged 30-40 years with type 1 diabetes.

Here the CDR3 reads CSVHRGYGYTF. The CDR3 bases are TGCAGCGTTCACAGGGGGTATGGCTACACCTTC. J is TRBJ1-2 and V is TRBV29-1, with 8 bases lining up with TRBD1. After removal of 5 bases from V and 5 bases from J, the junction contained 1 base not matched to a gene. The germline V gene has CDR1 SQVTM and CDR2 ANQGSEA. This CDR3 is 11 amino acids long.

V gene TRBV6-6 combines with J gene TRBJ1-1; 9 bases line up with TRBD1. The CDR3 spans 12 residues. Looked up from germline, CDR1 is MNHNY and CDR2 is SVGAGI (reference sequence). Losses at the gene ends were 10 bases for V and 5 bases for J; bases not matched to a gene: 5. DNA for the CDR3: TGTGCCAACAGGGGGCCCGGTACTGAAGCTTTCTTT. Protein sequence: CANRGPGTEAFF.

This chain joins TRBV18 and TRBJ1-2; maybe TRBD1 (5 bases). Trimming removed 10 bases from V and 3 bases from J, with 12 bases in between. The length of the CDR3 is 12 residues. Germline-derived CDR1 and CDR2 are KGHSH and LQKENI. DNA of the CDR3: TGTGCCAACCGGACAACGTACTATGGCTACACCTTC. Its protein product is CANRTTYYGYTF.

The chain has TRBV6-6 and TRBJ2-3, with TRBD1 matching over 8 bases. The V gene's germline CDR1 is MNHNY and CDR2 SVGAGI (reference sequence). V shed 5 bases and J 1 base; nucleotides not matched to a gene: 5. CDR3 length: 15 amino acids. CDR3 protein: CASSQQGDGTDTQYF. The CDR3 DNA reads TGTGCCAGCAGTCAACAGGGGGATGGCACAGATACGCAGTATTTT.

This clone has just a few counts. This sequence joins TRBV19 and TRBJ1-6, with D uncertain. V dropped 4 bases and J dropped 9 bases, with 10 bases sitting between them. Germline CDR1 is LNHDA and CDR2 is SQIVND (reference sequence). CDR3 length equals 13 residues. The CDR3 sequence: CASSTGLPSPLHF. The CDR3 coding sequence is TGTGCCAGTAGTACCGGACTGCCTTCACCCCTCCACTTT.

In its sample, this clone was seen a few times. The chain couples TRBV18 to TRBJ2-1; D is undetermined. Germline V gives CDR1 KGHSH, CDR2 LQKENI. V lost 5 bases, J lost 6 bases, and 11 bases lay in between. This CDR3 spans 13 amino acids. The CDR3 nucleotides read TGTGCCAGCTCATCGACTGAGGCCAATGAGCAGTTCTTC. The encoded protein is CASSSTEANEQFF.

This clone was seen a handful of times. The chain joins TRBV7-9 to TRBJ1-2; the D is unclear. The V and J ends lost 2 bases and 3 bases respectively, with 13 bases between them. The CDR3 has 15 residues. Germline V gene lookup returns CDR1 SEHNR and CDR2 FQNEAQ (reference sequence). CDR3 amino acids: CASSLSGRPHYGYTF. The CDR3 DNA sequence: TGTGCCAGCAGCTTAAGTGGCAGGCCCCACTATGGCTACACCTTC. The whole variable domain, remainder taken from reference TRBV7-9 and TRBJ1-2, is DTGVSQNPRHKITKRGQNVTFRCDPISEHNRLYWYRQTLGQGPEFLTYFQNEAQLEKSRLLSDRFSAERPKGSFSTLEIQRTEQGDSAMYLCASSLSGRPHYGYTFGSGTRLTVV.

This clone was seen a handful of times. The chain uses TRBV11-2 and TRBJ2-7; D is possibly TRBD2 (5 bases). Germline V gives CDR1 SGHAT, CDR2 FQNNGV. V lost 5 bases, J lost 2 bases, and 13 bases lay in between. CDR3 length: 14 residues. CDR3 coding DNA: TGTGCCAGCAGCCAAGAACGGGGAGCCTACGAGCAGTACTTC. Amino acid sequence: CASSQERGAYEQYF. Variable domain in full (rest from reference TRBV11-2 and TRBJ2-7): EAGVAQSPRYKIIEKRQSVAFWCNPISGHATLYWYQQILGQGPKLLIQFQNNGVVDDSQLPKDRFSAERLKGVDSTLKIQPAKLEDSAVYLCASSQERGAYEQYFGPGTRLTVT.

The V gene is TRBV7-2, the J gene TRBJ2-1, with 16 bases identical to TRBD2. J lost 9 bases, V lost 3 bases, and 2 bases had no gene match. Germline CDR1 and CDR2: SGHTA and FQGNSA. This CDR3 has 15 amino acids. CDR3 DNA: TGTGCCAGCAGCTTGGGACTAGCGGGGGGGGGTGAGCAGTTCTTC. Translation: CASSLGLAGGGEQFF.

A few counts support this clone. The V call is TRBV19, the J call TRBJ1-4; D gene unclear. The CDR3 loop spans 14 amino acids. The V gene's germline CDR1 is LNHDA and CDR2 SQIVND (reference sequence). Trimming pared 4 bases from V and 5 bases from J, leaving 11 bases between. The CDR3 is CASSTFDINEKLFF. The CDR3 nucleotides are TGTGCCAGTAGTACCTTCGACATCAATGAAAAACTGTTTTTT.

This sequence joins TRBV7-6 and TRBJ1-2, with 7 bases lining up with TRBD1. With 4 bases clipped from V and 4 bases from J, the junction kept 9 bases outside the gene matches. Germline assignment: CDR1 SGHVS and CDR2 FNYEAQ. There are 15 residues in the CDR3. The CDR3 sequence: CASSSRQGWAYGYTF. In DNA, the CDR3 is TGTGCCAGCAGCTCCAGACAGGGTTGGGCCTATGGCTACACCTTC.